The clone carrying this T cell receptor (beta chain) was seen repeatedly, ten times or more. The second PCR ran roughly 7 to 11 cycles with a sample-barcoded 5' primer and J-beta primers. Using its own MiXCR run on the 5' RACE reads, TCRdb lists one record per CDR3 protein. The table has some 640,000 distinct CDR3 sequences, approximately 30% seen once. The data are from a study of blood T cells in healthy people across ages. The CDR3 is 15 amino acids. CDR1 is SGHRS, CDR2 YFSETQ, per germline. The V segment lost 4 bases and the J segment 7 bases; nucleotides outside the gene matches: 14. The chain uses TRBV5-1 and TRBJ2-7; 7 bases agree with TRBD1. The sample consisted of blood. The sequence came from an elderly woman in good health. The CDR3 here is CASSTRQGLDVEQYF. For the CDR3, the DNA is TGCGCCAGCAGCACCAGACAGGGTCTTGATGTGGAGCAGTACTTC.